These T cell receptor beta chains were read from a single sample in a study of blood T cell repertoires in COVID-19. The data were produced by immunoSEQ multiplex PCR, yet TCRdb's version contains in-frame clones alone and is incomplete. The sample has around 300,000 clones; around nine tenths are singletons. Sequencing was performed on PBMCs or T cells enriched from blood (not recorded which). The receptors were gathered from a woman aged 55-70 years who had recovered from COVID-19. CDR3s include the opening cysteine and the closing phenylalanine or tryptophan. D genes are given only for firm matches. The listing skips clone size in some rows; elsewhere it reads once, few, many or a size class.

j_call clone_size d_call v_call cdr3_aa cdr3_nt
TRBJ1-1 . . TRBV7-9 CASSLLVANPEAFF TGTGCCAGCAGCTTACTGGTGGCAAACCCTGAAGCTTTCTTT
TRBJ1-4 . . TRBV9 CASSARGEKLFF TGTGCCAGCAGCGCCCGGGGGGAAAAACTGTTTTTT
TRBJ2-5 . TRBD1 TRBV2 CASRGDSETQYF TGTGCCAGCAGGGGGGACAGTGAGACCCAGTACTTC
TRBJ2-7 . . TRBV9 CASSVATGGFYEQYF TGTGCCAGCAGCGTAGCTACTGGGGGGTTCTACGAGCAGTACTTC
TRBJ2-5 . . TRBV4-1 CASSLTQGETQYF TGCGCCAGCAGCCTTACCCAGGGAGAGACCCAGTACTTC
TRBJ1-6 . . TRBV28 CASSSLNYSPLHF TGTGCCAGCAGTTCCCTAAACTATTCACCCCTCCACTTT
TRBJ1-5 . . TRBV7-2 CASSFDSETQHF TGTGCCAGCAGCTTTGACTCCGAGACCCAGCATTTT
TRBJ2-2 . . TRBV10-1 CASNLRDKNTGELFF TGCGCCTCCAACCTCCGGGACAAGAACACCGGGGAGCTGTTTTTT
TRBJ2-1 . TRBD2 TRBV5-1 CASSLSPGTSSEQFF TGCGCCAGCAGCTTGTCCCCCGGGACTAGCAGCGAGCAGTTCTTC
TRBJ1-1 . . TRBV18 CASSQDPGGSFF TGTGCCAGCTCTCAAGACCCAGGAGGGTCTTTCTTT
TRBJ1-4 . TRBD1 TRBV4-1 CASSPLGGQGREKLFF TGCGCCAGCAGCCCCCTAGGGGGACAGGGTAGAGAAAAACTGTTTTTT
TRBJ2-1 few . TRBV5-1 CASRVGSGTINEQFF TGCGCCAGCAGGGTTGGGAGTGGGACAATAAATGAGCAGTTCTTC
TRBJ2-7 . TRBD1 TRBV10-3 CAITVASGGSEQYF TGTGCCATCACTGTCGCGTCAGGGGGTTCGGAGCAGTACTTC
TRBJ2-7 . TRBD1 TRBV6-5 CASSSSGTVYEQYF TGTGCCAGCAGTTCATCCGGGACAGTTTACGAGCAGTACTTC
TRBJ2-1 once TRBD2 TRBV7-6 CASSLYPGGSTSYNEQFF TGTGCCAGCAGCCTATACCCGGGGGGATCCACCTCTTACAATGAGCAGTTCTTC
TRBJ2-6 once TRBD1 TRBV30 CAWISGQGFSGANVLTF TGTGCCTGGATCTCGGGACAGGGATTCTCTGGGGCCAACGTCCTGACTTTC
TRBJ2-3 . TRBD2 TRBV11-2 CASSFAPTAGGPDTQYF TGTGCCAGCAGCTTCGCCCCGACGGCGGGAGGACCAGATACGCAGTATTTT
TRBJ1-2 . TRBD1 TRBV28 CASSLSTGGNYGYTF TGTGCCAGCAGTTTGTCGACAGGGGGCAACTATGGCTACACCTTC
TRBJ2-5 . . TRBV5-1 CASSLFSQETQYF TGCGCCAGCAGCTTGTTTAGTCAAGAGACCCAGTACTTC
TRBJ1-1 few . TRBV18 CAGLGAMNTEAFF TGTGCCGGATTAGGGGCGATGAACACTGAAGCTTTCTTT
TRBJ1-4 . TRBD1 TRBV4-2 CASSQLKGTGYEKLFF TGTGCCAGCAGCCAGCTCAAAGGGACAGGGTACGAAAAACTGTTTTTT
TRBJ1-2 once . TRBV28 CASSHRSGYTF TGTGCCAGCAGCCACAGGAGTGGCTACACCTTC
TRBJ2-1 . . TRBV14 CASSQVPGQFLYNEQFF TGTGCCAGCAGCCAAGTACCCGGACAGTTTCTCTACAATGAGCAGTTCTTC
TRBJ1-6 few . TRBV18 CASSTGTSSPLHF TGTGCCAGCTCAACCGGGACAAGTTCACCCCTCCACTTT
TRBJ2-5 . TRBD2 TRBV7-3 CASSSLAGGETQYF TGTGCCAGCAGCTCCTTAGCGGGGGGAGAGACCCAGTACTTC
TRBJ1-6 . . TRBV11-3 CASSRSPNSPLHF TGTGCCAGCAGCCGCAGTCCCAATTCACCCCTCCACTTT
TRBJ2-1 . . TRBV28 CASSLTRGNEQFF TGTGCCAGCAGTCTCACACGGGGGAATGAGCAGTTCTTC
TRBJ2-7 . TRBD1 TRBV3-1/TRBV3-2 CASSQRTGGTDEQYF TGTGCCAGCAGCCAGAGGACAGGAGGAACCGACGAGCAGTACTTC
TRBJ1-2 few . TRBV6-5 CASSWEGGYTF TGTGCCAGCTCCTGGGAGGGTGGCTACACCTTC
TRBJ1-5 . . TRBV28 CASSLLPQRHQPQHF TGTGCCAGCAGTTTGCTGCCCCAGCGACATCAGCCCCAGCATTTT
TRBJ1-1 . . TRBV18 CASSPPMFQSTEAFF TGTGCCAGCTCACCACCGATGTTTCAGTCCACTGAAGCTTTCTTT
TRBJ1-1 . TRBD1 TRBV6-5 CASQDRGLTEAFF TGTGCCAGCCAGGACAGGGGGCTTACTGAAGCTTTCTTT
TRBJ2-7 few . TRBV7-8 CASSLPGHQLYEQYF TGTGCCAGCAGCTTACCGGGACACCAACTTTACGAGCAGTACTTC
TRBJ2-1 once . TRBV7-8 CASSFDSEQFF TGTGCCAGCAGCTTCGACAGTGAGCAGTTCTTC
TRBJ2-1 . TRBD1 TRBV7-2 CASSSDRGSEQFF TGTGCCAGCAGTTCGGACAGGGGAAGTGAGCAGTTCTTC
TRBJ2-7 . . TRBV5-4 CASSLRGIYEQYF TGTGCCAGCAGCTTAAGAGGGATCTACGAGCAGTACTTC
TRBJ1-4 . . TRBV15 CATSRDRWAATTNEKLFF TGTGCCACCAGCAGAGATCGTTGGGCAGCTACAACTAATGAAAAACTGTTTTTT
TRBJ2-5 . TRBD2 TRBV27 CASRLAGGRETQYF TGTGCCAGCAGACTAGCGGGAGGGCGAGAGACCCAGTACTTC
TRBJ2-7 . . TRBV7-6 CASSSWRATYEQYF TGTGCCAGCAGCTCTTGGCGGGCCACCTACGAGCAGTACTTC
TRBJ2-4 once TRBD2 TRBV6-1 CASSEALAGGYGSIQYF TGTGCCAGCAGTGAAGCCCTAGCGGGAGGGTATGGGAGCATTCAGTACTTC
TRBJ1-2 . . TRBV28 CASSFRGLDYGYTF TGTGCCAGCAGTTTTAGGGGTTTAGACTATGGCTACACCTTC
TRBJ1-2 . . TRBV2 CASSVQGAHGYTF TGTGCCAGCAGTGTGCAAGGGGCACATGGCTACACCTTC
TRBJ1-4 once . TRBV5-3 CARSSVDSDNEKLFF TGTGCCAGAAGCTCTGTCGACAGTGATAATGAAAAACTGTTTTTT
TRBJ2-7 few TRBD1 TRBV18 CASLEDRGHEQYF TGTGCCAGCTTGGAGGACAGGGGCCACGAGCAGTACTTC
TRBJ2-7 . TRBD1 TRBV6-5 CASSSGQPYEQYF TGTGCCAGCAGCTCGGGACAGCCCTACGAGCAGTACTTC
TRBJ1-5 . . TRBV27 CASSFSGVGQPQHF TGTGCCAGCAGTTTTTCGGGAGTGGGACAGCCCCAGCATTTT
TRBJ2-3 once TRBD1 TRBV5-8 CASSSPGQLTDTQYF TGTGCCAGCAGCTCACCGGGACAGCTCACAGATACGCAGTATTTT
TRBJ2-7 . TRBD2 TRBV7-8 CASSSKRESGEQYF TGTGCCAGCAGCTCCAAGCGGGAGTCTGGCGAGCAGTACTTC
TRBJ1-6 . . TRBV5-1 CASSLAGISPLHF TGCGCCAGCAGCTTGGCGGGTATTTCACCCCTCCACTTT
TRBJ1-1 . TRBD1 TRBV5-1 CASSTGQGENTEAFF TGCGCCAGCAGCACGGGACAGGGGGAGAACACTGAAGCTTTCTTT
TRBJ1-3 . . TRBV28 CASSSGGFSGNTIYF TGTGCCAGCAGTTCCGGAGGGTTCTCTGGAAACACCATATATTTT
TRBJ2-2 once TRBD1 TRBV7-6 CASSLRSQGANGELFF TGTGCCAGCAGCCTTAGATCGCAGGGGGCAAACGGGGAGCTGTTTTTT
TRBJ1-5 . . TRBV5-8 CASSLTGGRNQPQHF TGTGCCAGCAGCCTGACAGGTGGGCGCAATCAGCCCCAGCATTTT
TRBJ1-5 . . TRBV7-2 CASSPARLNQPQHF TGTGCCAGCAGCCCGGCCAGACTAAATCAGCCCCAGCATTTT
TRBJ2-7 . . TRBV28 CASSSYPTYEQYF TGTGCCAGCAGCTCATACCCTACCTACGAGCAGTACTTC
TRBJ1-2 . . TRBV27 CASRGGASQLLANYGYTF TGTGCCAGCCGGGGGGGGGCGTCTCAACTGTTAGCTAACTATGGCTACACCTTC
TRBJ1-2 . . TRBV28 CASSDSTLFSF TGTGCCAGCAGTGACTCGACCTTGTTCTCCTTC
TRBJ1-5 large . TRBV7-2 CASSSRRDQPQHF TGTGCCAGCAGCAGTCGGAGAGATCAGCCCCAGCATTTT
TRBJ1-5 once TRBD1 TRBV9 CASSGQGSNQPQHF TGTGCCAGCAGCGGACAGGGTAGCAATCAGCCCCAGCATTTT